These 11 T cell receptor beta chains share one sample of origin, sequenced in a study of CD4 T cells in relation to SARS-CoV-2 and coronaviruses. Antigens of these TCRs are unknown. Before the COVID-19 pandemic, during about 2010-2018, CD4+ T cells were taken from unexposed donors. After approximately 10 days of culture, CD4+ T cells were isolated. Measured with immunoSEQ multiplex PCR; TCRdb has only the in-frame clones, and not every one. The sample has 15,000 to 20,000 clones, roughly four fifths seen once. The sequencing input was CD4+ T cells from PBMCs, cultured in vitro. These receptors all come from a human donor in good health.

This chain links TRBV2 with TRBJ2-5; tentatively, D is TRBD2 (6 bases). Germline V gene lookup returns CDR1 SNHLY and CDR2 FYNNEI. Trimming removed 6 bases at V and 4 bases at J, with 21 bases between. There are 16 residues in the CDR3. The CDR3 protein is CASSEETRKAVETQYF. The CDR3, as DNA: TGTGCCAGCAGCGAGGAGACTAGAAAGGCTGTAGAGACCCAGTACTTC. The variable domain in full, completed from reference TRBV2 and TRBJ2-5, reads EPEVTQTPSHQVTQMGQEVILRCVPISNHLYFYWYRQILGQKVEFLVSFYNNEISEKSEIFDDQFSVERPDGSNFTLKIRSTKLEDSAMYFCASSEETRKAVETQYFGPGTRLLVL.

The chain uses TRBV29-1 and TRBJ1-2; D is undetermined. This CDR3 is 11 amino acids long. Germline CDR1 is SQVTM and CDR2 is ANQGSEA. The V gene lost 8 bases and the J gene lost 6 bases, with 13 bases spanning the gap. CDR3 nucleotides: TGCAGCTCATACCGGACTGATGGCTACACCTTC. It is translated as CSSYRTDGYTF.

This rearrangement joins TRBV18 to TRBJ1-4, with no clear D. V gave up 6 bases and J gave up 0 bases, with 8 bases separating them. CDR1 and CDR2 from the germline V gene are KGHSH and LQKENI. This CDR3 spans 14 amino acids. The CDR3 DNA reads TGTGCCAGCTCCCGGCCATCAACTAATGAAAAACTGTTTTTT. Its protein product is CASSRPSTNEKLFF.

The V call is TRBV5-6, the J call TRBJ2-7; D call uncertain. Germline V gene sequence: CDR1 SGHDT, CDR2 YYEEEE. This CDR3 is built from 10 residues. V lost 9 bases to trimming and J lost 4 bases, with 8 bases between them. The DNA of the CDR3 is TGTGCCACCGTCGAATACGAGCAGTACTTC. Translating it yields CATVEYEQYF.

V gene TRBV25-1 combines with J gene TRBJ2-7, with D tentatively TRBD1 (6 bases). The CDR3 contains 13 residues. V was clipped by 5 bases and J by 2 bases, with 10 bases between them. Looked up from germline, CDR1 is MGHDK and CDR2 is SYGVNS. CDR3 amino acids: CASSPGAPYEQYF. CDR3 coding DNA: TGTGCCAGCAGTCCAGGGGCCCCCTACGAGCAGTACTTC.

The sample holds a few counts of this clone. The J gene is TRBJ1-2, the V gene TRBV27; 7 positions agree with TRBD1. CDR1 and CDR2 from the germline V gene are MNHEY and SMNVEV (reference sequence). V trimming: 5 bases; J trimming: 4 bases; junction bases outside the gene matches: 4. The length of the CDR3 is 13 residues. The CDR3 region has the DNA TGTGCCAGCAGTCCAGGGACAGTCTATGGCTACACCTTC. Translating it yields CASSPGTVYGYTF.

As DNA, the CDR3 is TGTGCCAGCAGTTTAGGGACAGGCAATCAGCCCCAGCATTTT. Its protein product is CASSLGTGNQPQHF. This chain connects TRBV6-2 or TRBV6-3 to TRBJ1-5; 7 positions match TRBD1. The CDR3 runs to 14 residues. J gave up 2 bases and V 4 bases, and 2 bases lay outside the gene matches. CDR1 MNHEY and CDR2 SVGEGT come from the germline V gene.

This rearrangement joins TRBV2 to TRBJ1-4; D gene ambiguous. Germline CDR1 is SNHLY and CDR2 is FYNNEI. The CDR3 runs 13 residues. Trimming took off 4 bases at V and 4 bases at J, with 7 bases between the two ends. The CDR3 region has the DNA TGTGCCAGCAGTGCACAGATTAATGAAAAACTGTTTTTT. Protein sequence: CASSAQINEKLFF.

The V gene is TRBV19, the J gene TRBJ1-5, with D possibly TRBD1 on 5 matching bases. The germline V gene has CDR1 LNHDA and CDR2 SQIVND (reference sequence). Between the trimmed V and J ends, which lost 1 base and 4 bases, there was a span of 14 bases. This CDR3 is built from 16 residues. CDR3 nucleotides: TGTGCCAGTAGTATAGGGGTTGGGGGGTTAAATCAGCCCCAGCATTTT. As protein: CASSIGVGGLNQPQHF.

This chain uses TRBV18 with TRBJ1-2; D gene uncertain. Trimming took off 3 bases at V and 4 bases at J, with 12 bases between the two ends. Germline V lookup: CDR1 KGHSH, CDR2 LQKENI. The CDR3 has 14 residues. The CDR3 region is CASSPWSLSYGYTF. The CDR3 coding sequence is TGTGCCAGCTCACCCTGGTCCCTATCCTATGGCTACACCTTC.

This chain uses TRBV19 with TRBJ2-2; 7 nucleotides agree with TRBD1. The CDR3 totals 18 residues. The trim removed 4 bases at V and 4 bases at J, leaving 15 bases unmatched. Germline values: CDR1 LNHDA, CDR2 SQIVND (reference sequence). As DNA, the CDR3 is TGTGCCAGTAGTACCCGGGACAGCGTGTCATTTGGCACCGGGGAGCTGTTTTTT. Encoded protein: CASSTRDSVSFGTGELFF.